Following are 31 T cell receptor beta chains from one sample sequenced in a study of early T cells in non-severe SARS-CoV-2 infection. MiXCR, run by TCRdb on the 5' RACE reads, gives a single entry per CDR3 protein. The sample shows tens of thousands of distinct CDR3 sequences, about 9.1% of them seen only once. The specimen sequenced was whole blood. The receptors come from an adult who was a healthcare worker with PCR-confirmed SARS-CoV-2 infection or an uninfected control (not recorded which).

This clonotype was picked up many times. This chain links TRBV11-2 with TRBJ2-4; 7 bases align to TRBD1. CDR3 length equals 17 residues. V was pared by 2 bases and J by 0 bases, with 7 bases of the junction left unmatched. Germline V lookup: CDR1 SGHAT, CDR2 FQNNGV. CDR3 DNA: TGTGCCAGCAGCTTAAAGTATCCAGGGGGAGCCAAAAACATTCAGTACTTC. Its translation is CASSLKYPGGAKNIQYF.

Many counts were recorded for this clonotype. J is TRBJ2-3 and V is TRBV29-1, with no clear D. V was cut by 4 bases and J by 6 bases, with 11 bases left in between. Per the germline V gene, CDR1 is SQVTM and CDR2 is ANQGSEA. This CDR3 region has 12 residues. The CDR3 DNA reads as TGCAGCGTTGTGGTAGGGTTGGATACGCAGTATTTT. Its protein is CSVVVGLDTQYF.

This clonotype appeared many times. The CDR3 reads CASSTSGRAEVVFEQFF. In nucleotides, the CDR3 is TGTGCCAGCAGTACTAGCGGGAGGGCCGAGGTAGTTTTCGAGCAGTTCTTC. The gene calls are TRBV6-2 or TRBV6-3 and TRBJ2-1, with 13 bases lining up with TRBD2. Germline loops: CDR1 MNHEY, CDR2 SVGEGT. The CDR3 contains 17 residues. J lost 10 bases, V lost 5 bases, and 14 bases had no gene match.

This clonotype has a handful of counts. The V and J genes are TRBV6-6 and TRBJ1-5; a possible D gene is TRBD1 (5 bases). Germline loops: CDR1 MNHNY, CDR2 SVGAGI (reference sequence). The CDR3 is 14 amino acids. With 2 bases removed from V and 5 bases from J, the gap between germline ends came to 10 bases. Here the CDR3 reads CASSYLQVDQPQHF. CDR3 nucleotide sequence: TGTGCCAGCAGTTACCTACAGGTCGATCAGCCCCAGCATTTT.

This clonotype was seen a few times. V is TRBV28 and J is TRBJ2-1; 9 nucleotides align to TRBD2. This CDR3 is built from 14 residues. Germline-derived CDR1 and CDR2 are MDHEN and SYDVKM. The trim removed 7 bases at V and 0 bases at J, leaving 1 base unmatched. The CDR3 region has the DNA TGTGCCAGCAATAGCGGGGGCTCCTACAATGAGCAGTTCTTC. It codes for CASNSGGSYNEQFF.

This clonotype was seen repeatedly, ten times or more. The chain combines TRBV6-6 with TRBJ1-5; D unclear. Per the germline V gene, CDR1 is MNHNY and CDR2 is SVGAGI (reference sequence). Deletions cut 2 bases from V and 3 bases from J, with 2 bases between. This CDR3 has 12 amino acids. The CDR3 bases are TGTGCCAGCAGTTACCTCAATCAGCCCCAGCATTTT. It is translated as CASSYLNQPQHF.

This clonotype was found many times. The gene calls are TRBV5-1 and TRBJ2-3; D uncertain. The germline V and J ends were trimmed by 4 bases and 7 bases, with 10 bases remaining between them. Germline V gives CDR1 SGHRS, CDR2 YFSETQ. The CDR3 covers 12 residues. The CDR3 DNA follows: TGCGCCAGCAGCGAAGGGTTACATACGCAGTATTTT. Translated: CASSEGLHTQYF.

This clonotype was detected many times. V gene TRBV12-3 or TRBV12-4 combines with J gene TRBJ1-5; D remains ambiguous. V lost 2 bases and J 1 base, leaving 9 bases between the germline ends. CDR3 size: 15 residues. In nucleotides, the CDR3 is TGTGCCAGCAGTTTAAGGCCAGCCAGCAATCAGCCCCAGCATTTT. This encodes CASSLRPASNQPQHF.

There are many counts of this clonotype. The chain joins TRBV6-5 to TRBJ2-5; 10 nucleotides agree with TRBD1. CDR3 length: 13 amino acids. Germline CDR1 reads MNHEY; CDR2 reads SVGAGI. J gave up 5 bases and V 6 bases, and 3 bases lay outside the gene matches. CDR3 bases: TGTGCCAGCAGAGGGACAGGGGTGGAGACCCAGTACTTC. Translating gives CASRGTGVETQYF.

The chain has TRBV20-1 and TRBJ2-7; TRBD2 agrees at 8 bases. This CDR3 region has 16 residues. The germline CDR1 and CDR2 sequences are DFQATT and SNEGSKA (reference sequence). Trimming cost V 0 bases and J 0 bases; bases outside gene matches: 7. The DNA for the CDR3 is TGCAGTGCTAGAGATCGAGGTAGCGGGACCTCCTACGAGCAGTACTTC. Translated: CSARDRGSGTSYEQYF.

The V gene is TRBV7-9, the J gene TRBJ2-1; 9 bases line up with TRBD1. V was pared by 1 base and J by 4 bases, with 2 bases of the junction left unmatched. The germline gives CDR1 SEHNR, CDR2 FQNEAQ (reference sequence). CDR3 size: 15 residues. The CDR3 loop reads CASSLEGTGYNEQFF. CDR3 DNA sequence: TGTGCCAGCAGCTTAGAAGGGACAGGGTACAATGAGCAGTTCTTC.

The rearrangement links TRBV7-2 to TRBJ2-1; D unresolved. Germline CDR1 and CDR2: SGHTA and FQGNSA. The CDR3 is 13 residues long. V was trimmed by 5 bases and J by 10 bases, leaving 15 bases between them. CDR3 in amino acids: CASSLRLDQEQFF. The CDR3, as DNA: TGTGCCAGCAGCCTGCGTCTAGATCAAGAGCAGTTCTTC. Looking up the rest from reference TRBV7-2 and TRBJ2-1 gives the full variable domain: GAGVSQSPSNKVTEKGKDVELRCDPISGHTALYWYRQSLGQGLEFLIYFQGNSAPDKSGLPSDRFSAERTGGSVSTLTIQRTQQEDSAVYLCASSLRLDQEQFFGPGTRLTVL.

This clonotype was observed many times. The genes are TRBV3-1 and TRBJ2-1; D is ambiguous. Trimming shortened V by 6 bases and J by 6 bases, and 15 bases separated the two germline ends. Germline CDR1 reads LGHDT; CDR2 reads YNNKEL (reference sequence). The length of the CDR3 is 14 residues. CDR3 sequence: CASSRTDGRNEQFF. DNA for the CDR3: TGTGCCAGCAGTCGCACCGACGGCCGCAATGAGCAGTTCTTC.

This clonotype was seen many times. The chain has TRBV10-3 and TRBJ2-5; either TRBD1 or TRBD2 may fit D (5 bases each). The CDR3 is made up of 15 amino acids. The V and J ends lost 3 bases and 5 bases respectively, with 16 bases between them. Per the germline V gene, CDR1 is ENHRY and CDR2 is SYGVKD. CDR3 loop: CAISEDLGEFETQYF. CDR3 coding DNA: TGTGCCATCAGTGAAGACTTGGGGGAATTCGAGACCCAGTACTTC.

This chain uses TRBV29-1 with TRBJ2-5; 7 bases are shared with TRBD1. CDR1 and CDR2 from the germline V gene are SQVTM and ANQGSEA. Trimming at V came to 7 bases and at J to 2 bases, leaving 4 bases not matched to a gene. This CDR3 has 12 amino acids. The CDR3 protein is CSAGTAQETQYF. The CDR3 DNA is TGCAGCGCTGGGACAGCTCAAGAGACCCAGTACTTC. The complete variable domain, with remaining parts taken from reference TRBV29-1 and TRBJ2-5, reads SAVISQKPSRDICQRGTSLTIQCQVDSQVTMMFWYRQQPGQSLTLIATANQGSEATYESGFVIDKFPISRPNLTFSTLTVSNMSPEDSSIYLCSAGTAQETQYFGPGTRLLVL.

In this sample, this clonotype turned up many times. The chain is built from TRBV10-1 and TRBJ2-7; 9 bases fit TRBD2. Germline CDR1 is WNHNN and CDR2 is SYGVQD (reference sequence). CDR3 size: 16 residues. Trimming took 0 bases from V and 4 from J; bases not matched to a gene: 7. CDR3 in DNA: TGCGCCAGCAGTGAGTCCTCGACTAGCGGATTATACGAGCAGTACTTC. Protein product: CASSESSTSGLYEQYF.

This clonotype has a handful of counts. The chain links TRBV3-1 to TRBJ2-7, with D tentatively TRBD2 (6 bases). Looked up from germline, CDR1 is LGHDT and CDR2 is YNNKEL (reference sequence). Trimming shortened V by 2 bases and J by 6 bases, and 17 bases separated the two germline ends. This CDR3 comprises 15 residues. DNA of the CDR3: TGTGCCAGCAGCCAACGTAGCGGAGGCGGAGGCGAGCAGTACTTC. Protein: CASSQRSGGGGEQYF.

This chain links TRBV6-5 with TRBJ1-1; the D gene is possibly TRBD1 (5 bases). CDR1 and CDR2 (germline): MNHEY, SVGAGI. The CDR3 consists of 17 residues. V gave up 0 bases and J gave up 0 bases, with 14 bases separating them. This chain's CDR3 is CASSYSPSGGVNTEAFF. Here the CDR3 DNA reads TGTGCCAGCAGTTACTCCCCCAGTGGGGGGGTGAACACTGAAGCTTTCTTT.

The chain links TRBV30 to TRBJ1-5; 8 nucleotides match TRBD1. Germline V CDR1 and CDR2: GTSNPN, SVGIG (reference sequence). Trimming removed 3 bases from V and 6 bases from J; junction bases left unmatched: 4. There are 13 residues in the CDR3. CDR3 in amino acids: CAWSPDRGQPQHF. CDR3 nucleotides: TGTGCCTGGAGCCCAGACAGGGGTCAGCCCCAGCATTTT. The whole variable domain, remainder taken from reference TRBV30 and TRBJ1-5, is SQTIHQWPATLVQPVGSPLSLECTVEGTSNPNLYWYRQAAGRGLQLLFYSVGIGQISSEVPQNLSASRPQDRQFILSSKKLLLSDSGFYLCAWSPDRGQPQHFGDGTRLSIL.

This clonotype was found once. The chain recombines TRBV21-1 with TRBJ2-7; the table names TRBD1, a call not compared with the DNA. TRBV21-1 is a documented pseudogene. CDR3 length: 13 residues. This chain's CDR3 is CASRKTKGDEQYF. CDR3 sequence (DNA): TGTGCCAGCAGGAAGACAAAGGGGGACGAGCAGTACTTC.

This clonotype was observed at least ten times. The chain recombines TRBV7-2 with TRBJ2-4, with D maybe TRBD2 (5 bases). The CDR3 has 16 residues. The germline V gene has CDR1 SGHTA and CDR2 FQGNSA. Trimming stripped 5 bases from V and 1 base from J, with 15 bases between. The CDR3 sequence: CASSPRVGTAKNIQYF. In nucleotides, the CDR3 is TGTGCCAGCAGCCCGAGGGTTGGCACGGCCAAAAACATTCAGTACTTC.

This clonotype was detected many times. The rearrangement links TRBV6-5 to TRBJ1-5; weak D call: TRBD1 (6 bases). Germline values: CDR1 MNHEY, CDR2 SVGAGI. Trimming took off 6 bases at V and 4 bases at J, with 13 bases between the two ends. The CDR3 consists of 14 residues. This CDR3 is CASRLQGRNQPQHF. Here the CDR3 DNA reads TGTGCCAGCAGATTACAGGGTCGTAATCAGCCCCAGCATTTT.

The chain couples TRBV3-1 to TRBJ2-2; 7 positions agree with TRBD1. CDR3 size: 14 residues. The V gene's germline CDR1 is LGHDT and CDR2 YNNKEL (reference sequence). V trimming: 4 bases; J trimming: 2 bases; junction bases outside the gene matches: 1. The CDR3 region has the DNA TGTGCCAGCAGCCGGGACAGCAACACCGGGGAGCTGTTTTTT. This codes for CASSRDSNTGELFF.

This clonotype was counted many times. The chain links TRBV5-1 to TRBJ2-5, with D tentatively TRBD2 (6 bases). V lost 0 bases, J lost 5 bases, and 11 bases lay in between. Per germline, CDR1 SGHRS and CDR2 YFSETQ. The CDR3 has 14 amino acids. CDR3 DNA sequence: TGCGCCAGCAGCTTGGTTCCGGAGGGGGAGACCCAGTACTTC. Its translation is CASSLVPEGETQYF. The full variable domain, in which reference TRBV5-1 and TRBJ2-5 provide the parts outside the CDR3, is KAGVTQTPRYLIKTRGQQVTLSCSPISGHRSVSWYQQTPGQGLQFLFEYFSETQRNKGNFPGRFSGRQFSNSRSEMNVSTLELGDSALYLCASSLVPEGETQYFGPGTRLLVL.

Only a few counts were recorded for this clonotype. CDR3 DNA sequence: TGTGCCAGCAGCCCCTTCCGGGCCTCCAATGAGCAGTTCTTC. The encoded protein is CASSPFRASNEQFF. The chain joins TRBV5-4 to TRBJ2-1; no clear D gene. Germline V lookup: CDR1 SGHNT, CDR2 YYREEE (reference sequence). CDR3 size: 14 residues. Trimming took off 4 bases at V and 6 bases at J, with 14 bases between the two ends.

This clonotype was observed many times. The chain joins TRBV5-4 to TRBJ2-3; 9 bases match TRBD2. CDR3 length: 16 amino acids. Germline V lookup: CDR1 SGHNT, CDR2 YYREEE (reference sequence). V lost 7 bases to trimming and J lost 0 bases; unmatched junction nucleotides: 9. CDR3 sequence reads: CASFHWAGGSTDTQYF. The DNA of the CDR3 is TGTGCCAGCTTCCACTGGGCGGGAGGGAGCACAGATACGCAGTATTTT.

This clonotype was counted at least ten times. J is TRBJ2-7 and V is TRBV20-1; 7 nucleotides align to TRBD1. V lost 5 bases, J lost 3 bases, and 7 bases stayed unmatched. Germline CDR1 is DFQATT and CDR2 is SNEGSKA (reference sequence). The CDR3 runs to 13 residues. CDR3 DNA: TGCAGTGCTGAACAGGGGCCGGGCTACGAGCAGTACTTC. It yields the protein CSAEQGPGYEQYF.

This clonotype was detected many times. V and J are TRBV21-1 and TRBJ2-1; the D call in the table, TRBD1, was not verified against the DNA. TRBV21-1 is listed as a pseudogene. There are 17 residues in the CDR3. The CDR3 loop reads CASSKGPFLLPHNEQFF. The CDR3 bases are TGTGCCAGCAGCAAGGGACCTTTCCTACTTCCCCACAATGAGCAGTTCTTC.

This clonotype has more than one count but fewer than ten. This sequence joins TRBV2 and TRBJ2-5, with D possibly being TRBD2 (5 bases). CDR1 and CDR2 (germline): SNHLY, FYNNEI. The V and J ends lost 4 bases and 5 bases respectively, with 8 bases between them. This CDR3 is built from 12 residues. The CDR3 loop reads CASSVRRETQYF. The CDR3 DNA is TGTGCCAGCAGTGTCAGGAGGGAGACCCAGTACTTC.

This clonotype has a count of ten or more. The chain combines TRBV6-2 or TRBV6-3 with TRBJ1-2, with a tentative D call TRBD1 (6 bases). The V and J ends lost 10 bases and 0 bases respectively, with 12 bases between them. Germline lookup yields CDR1 MNHEY and CDR2 SVGEGT. The CDR3 is made up of 13 amino acids. CDR3 amino acids: CATTGITNYGYTF. CDR3 DNA sequence: TGTGCCACCACAGGGATAACTAACTATGGCTACACCTTC.

There are many counts of this clonotype. The rearrangement links TRBV6-5 to TRBJ2-4, with 13 bases aligning to TRBD2. With 5 bases clipped from V and 7 bases from J, the junction kept 5 bases outside the gene matches. The CDR3 covers 15 residues. Germline CDR1 reads MNHEY; CDR2 reads SVGAGI. CDR3: CASSQLAGGWNIQYF. The DNA of the CDR3 is TGTGCCAGCAGTCAACTAGCGGGAGGGTGGAACATTCAGTACTTC.